This T cell receptor beta chain is drawn from a study of blood T cell repertoires in COVID-19. Study in general: Material from acute and convalescent COVID-19 was sourced from the United States, Italy and Spain. Sample material is recorded as cDNA or gDNA derived from T cells, B-cell-depleted T cells, or PBMCs.

One Seattle source followed patients from active infection through their disease course. Authors' processing steps: From reference gene primer amplification, estimates of nucleated cell counts were derived. Assay used: immunoSEQ multiplex PCR; TCRdb lists only in-frame clones, some missing. Clone size and V and J calls were adopted from that table, with D and trimming inferred from the DNA. The sample includes about 220,000 clones, around 86% seen only once; the top ten take over 4%. The specimen was peripheral blood. The receptor was derived from a woman in her sixties or seventies with COVID-19, enrolled during active disease.

The chain's CDR3 is CASSSKRGGTGTGELFF. Written as DNA, the CDR3 is TGTGCCAGCAGCTCGAAAAGGGGCGGGACGGGCACCGGGGAGCTGTTTTTT. The gene calls are TRBV7-2 and TRBJ2-2; D is perhaps TRBD2 (6 bases). V lost 4 bases and J 4 bases, leaving 19 bases between the germline ends. The CDR3 totals 17 residues. Germline values: CDR1 SGHTA, CDR2 FQGNSA.